This T cell receptor (beta chain) derives from a study of blood T cells in healthy people across ages. Whole-study results and caveats: Calculation of diversity from one million T cells yielded estimates considered to be underestimates. Per million T cells, TCR beta diversity dropped roughly linearly as age increased. It was found that TCR beta diversity correlated strongly with the percentage of naive T cells.

Comments on this clonotype: Antigen: not known.

The ends lost 1 base at V and 9 bases at J; junction bases unmatched: 6. CDR1 is SGHTA and CDR2 is FQGNSA in the germline V gene. The CDR3 extends over 14 amino acids. A sample-barcoded 5' primer and a J-beta primer mix were used in a second PCR of about 7 to 12 cycles. Each CDR3 protein gets one entry after TCRdb re-called the 5' RACE reads with MiXCR. The sample carries 600,000 to 800,000 distinct CDR3 sequences, 20% to 25% recorded once. This sequence originates from an older man in good health. The specimen was blood. J is TRBJ2-7 and V is TRBV7-2; 10 nucleotides match TRBD2. CDR3: CASSLGVAGGVQYF. The CDR3 DNA sequence: TGTGCCAGCAGCTTAGGTGTAGCGGGAGGTGTGCAGTACTTC. The variable domain in full, with the rest retrieved from reference TRBV7-2 and TRBJ2-7, is GAGVSQSPSNKVTEKGKDVELRCDPISGHTALYWYRQSLGQGLEFLIYFQGNSAPDKSGLPSDRFSAERTGGSVSTLTIQRTQQEDSAVYLCASSLGVAGGVQYFGPGTRLTVT.